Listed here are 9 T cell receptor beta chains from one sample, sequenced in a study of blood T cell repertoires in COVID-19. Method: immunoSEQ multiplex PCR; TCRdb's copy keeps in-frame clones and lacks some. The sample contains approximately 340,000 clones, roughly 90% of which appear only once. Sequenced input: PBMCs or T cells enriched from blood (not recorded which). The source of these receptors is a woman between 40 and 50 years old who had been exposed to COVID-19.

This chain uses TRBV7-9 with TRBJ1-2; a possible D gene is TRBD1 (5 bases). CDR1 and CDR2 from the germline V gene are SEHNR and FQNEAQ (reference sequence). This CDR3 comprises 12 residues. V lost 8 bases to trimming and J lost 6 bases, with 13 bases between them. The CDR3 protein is CASGATDNGYTF. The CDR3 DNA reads TGTGCCAGCGGAGCGACAGATAATGGCTACACCTTC.

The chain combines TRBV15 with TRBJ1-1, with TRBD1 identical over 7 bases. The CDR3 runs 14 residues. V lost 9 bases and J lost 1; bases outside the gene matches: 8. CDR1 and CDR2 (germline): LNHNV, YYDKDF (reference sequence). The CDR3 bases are TGTGCCACTCAACGCGACAGGGCGAACACTGAAGCTTTCTTT. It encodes CATQRDRANTEAFF.

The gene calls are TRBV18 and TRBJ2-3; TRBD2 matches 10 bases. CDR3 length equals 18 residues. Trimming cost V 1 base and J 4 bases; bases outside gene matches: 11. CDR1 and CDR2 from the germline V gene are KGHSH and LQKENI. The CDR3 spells CASSPLPPVAGGSDTQYF. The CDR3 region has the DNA TGTGCCAGCTCACCACTCCCCCCAGTAGCGGGGGGCTCAGATACGCAGTATTTT.

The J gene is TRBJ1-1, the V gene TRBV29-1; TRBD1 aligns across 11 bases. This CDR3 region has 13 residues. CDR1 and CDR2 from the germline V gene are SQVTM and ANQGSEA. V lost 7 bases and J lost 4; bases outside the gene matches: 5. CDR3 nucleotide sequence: TGCAGCGACCAGGGACAGGGGGTCACTGAAGCTTTCTTT. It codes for CSDQGQGVTEAFF.

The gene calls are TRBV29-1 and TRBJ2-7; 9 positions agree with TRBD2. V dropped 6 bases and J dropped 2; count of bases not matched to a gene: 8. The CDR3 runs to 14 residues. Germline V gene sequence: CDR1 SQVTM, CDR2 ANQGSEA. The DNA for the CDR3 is TGCAGCGTATCGACTAGCGGAAAAACCTACGAGCAGTACTTC. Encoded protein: CSVSTSGKTYEQYF.

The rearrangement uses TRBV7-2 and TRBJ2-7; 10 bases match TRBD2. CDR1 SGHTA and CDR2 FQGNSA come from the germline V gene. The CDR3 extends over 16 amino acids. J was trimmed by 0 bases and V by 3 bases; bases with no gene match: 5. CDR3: CASSFRSGGFSYEQYF. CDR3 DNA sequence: TGTGCCAGCAGCTTTCGTAGCGGGGGGTTCTCCTACGAGCAGTACTTC.

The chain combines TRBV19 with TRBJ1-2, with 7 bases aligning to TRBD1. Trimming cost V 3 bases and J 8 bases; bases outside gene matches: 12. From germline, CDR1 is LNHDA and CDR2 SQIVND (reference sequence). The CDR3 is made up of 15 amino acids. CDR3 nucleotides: TGTGCCAGTAGTATGGCGCCGGGACAGTACGTGGGCTACACCTTC. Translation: CASSMAPGQYVGYTF.

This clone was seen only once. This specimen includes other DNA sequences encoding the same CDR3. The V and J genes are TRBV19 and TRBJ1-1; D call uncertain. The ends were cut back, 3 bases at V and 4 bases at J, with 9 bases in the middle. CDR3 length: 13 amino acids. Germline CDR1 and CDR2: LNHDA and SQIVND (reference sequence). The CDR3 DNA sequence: TGTGCCAGTAGTATGTCTGGCGGCACTGAAGCTTTCTTT. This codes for CASSMSGGTEAFF.

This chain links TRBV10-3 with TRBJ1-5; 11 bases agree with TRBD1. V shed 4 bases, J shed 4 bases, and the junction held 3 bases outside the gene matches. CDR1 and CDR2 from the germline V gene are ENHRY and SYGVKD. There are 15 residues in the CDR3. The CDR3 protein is CAISGGTGGNQPQHF. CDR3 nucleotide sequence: TGTGCCATCAGTGGGGGGACAGGGGGAAATCAGCCCCAGCATTTT.